These 23 T cell receptor beta chains were sequenced from one sample in a study of cytomegalovirus exposure and HLA in healthy donors. The PCR ran on 60 Vbeta and 13 Jbeta primers. Sequencing was performed with immunoSEQ multiplex PCR; in TCRdb, only in-frame clones are kept and a portion is missing. This sample carries about 110,000 clones, more than 60% of them seen once, and the ten largest clones take roughly 6%. Sequenced: PBMCs. Every receptor here comes from a woman aged 45-65 years in good health and CMV-seropositive.

The chain joins TRBV7-6 to TRBJ2-7; D remains ambiguous. The germline V and J ends were trimmed by 5 bases and 6 bases, with 14 bases remaining between them. Germline loops: CDR1 SGHVS, CDR2 FNYEAQ. CDR3 length equals 13 residues. This CDR3 reads CASSASPGGEQYF. The CDR3 DNA reads TGTGCCAGCAGCGCATCCCCCGGTGGCGAGCAGTACTTC.

As concerns this clone: At the DNA level, this CDR3 is encoded by other sequences in the same sample as well. The chain couples TRBV5-6 to TRBJ2-3; D remains unclear. Trimming removed 0 bases at V and 4 bases at J, with 3 bases between. CDR1 is SGHDT and CDR2 is YYEEEE in the germline V gene. The CDR3 length is 12 residues. The CDR3 region has the DNA TGTGCCAGCAGCTTGGTAGCAGATACGCAGTATTTT. Translating it yields CASSLVADTQYF.

This sequence joins TRBV14 and TRBJ2-1; no clear D gene. The CDR3 contains 15 residues. Germline V CDR1 and CDR2: SGHDN, FVKESK. V lost 0 bases and J 0 bases, leaving 6 bases between the germline ends. The CDR3 region has the DNA TGTGCCAGCAGCCAAGATTCGGGCTCCTACAATGAGCAGTTCTTC. Protein: CASSQDSGSYNEQFF. The variable domain in full, with the rest retrieved from reference TRBV14 and TRBJ2-1, is EAGVTQFPSHSVIEKGQTVTLRCDPISGHDNLYWYRRVMGKEIKFLLHFVKESKQDESGMPNNRFLAERTGGTYSTLKVQPAELEDSGVYFCASSQDSGSYNEQFFGPGTRLTVL.

V and J are TRBV28 and TRBJ2-7; D remains ambiguous. From germline, CDR1 is MDHEN and CDR2 SYDVKM. This CDR3 comprises 13 residues. Deletions cut 6 bases from V and 3 bases from J, with 12 bases between. The CDR3 nucleotides read TGTGCCAGCAGCGCTGGGCGCCGCTACGAGCAGTACTTC. Translated, it gives CASSAGRRYEQYF. Supplemented by reference TRBV28 and TRBJ2-7, the full variable domain reads DVKVTQSSRYLVKRTGEKVFLECVQDMDHENMFWYRQDPGLGLRLIYFSYDVKMKEKGDIPEGYSVSREKKERFSLILESASTNQTSMYLCASSAGRRYEQYFGPGTRLTVT.

The rearrangement links TRBV29-1 to TRBJ2-1; a possible D gene is TRBD2 (5 bases). This CDR3 contains 14 residues. V was pared by 4 bases and J by 0 bases, with 10 bases between. The V gene's germline CDR1 is SQVTM and CDR2 ANQGSEA. Written as DNA, the CDR3 is TGCAGCGTTGGAGGTAGCGTCTCCTACAATGAGCAGTTCTTC. Translated, it gives CSVGGSVSYNEQFF.

The V and J genes are TRBV27 and TRBJ1-4; 7 bases are a match to TRBD1. The CDR3 contains 13 residues. Trimming removed 4 bases from V and 10 bases from J; junction bases left unmatched: 6. Germline V gives CDR1 MNHEY, CDR2 SMNVEV (reference sequence). The CDR3, as DNA: TGTGCCAGCAGTTGGACAGGTGGTGGAAAACTGTTTTTT. This sequence encodes CASSWTGGGKLFF.

This clone was recorded at least ten times. The V call is TRBV5-4, the J call TRBJ1-1; D remains unclear. The CDR3 runs to 14 residues. The V gene's germline CDR1 is SGHNT and CDR2 YYREEE (reference sequence). V was cut by 0 bases and J by 1 base, with 7 bases left in between. CDR3 residues: CASSLDAGNTEAFF. CDR3 DNA: TGTGCCAGCAGCTTGGACGCGGGGAACACTGAAGCTTTCTTT.

The J gene is TRBJ2-7, the V gene TRBV28, with a possible D match to TRBD1 (6 bases). Trimming shortened V by 4 bases and J by 3 bases, and 16 bases separated the two germline ends. Germline-derived CDR1 and CDR2 are MDHEN and SYDVKM. The CDR3 length is 15 residues. In DNA form, the CDR3 reads TGTGCCAGCAGTTCCCGGACAGCGACAGGCTACGAGCAGTACTTC. Translating it yields CASSSRTATGYEQYF.

J is TRBJ2-1 and V is TRBV7-2, with a tentative D call TRBD2 (7 bases). Trimming left V 3 bases short and J 9 bases short, with 18 bases between. Germline V CDR1 and CDR2: SGHTA, FQGNSA. The CDR3 has 15 amino acids. The CDR3 nucleotides read TGTGCCAGCAGCTTCCAGTCTGGGGGGGCGAGTGAGCAGTTCTTC. Its protein is CASSFQSGGASEQFF.

The chain is built from TRBV27 and TRBJ2-7, with D possibly being TRBD1 (6 bases). This CDR3 is built from 16 residues. Germline V gives CDR1 MNHEY, CDR2 SMNVEV (reference sequence). Trimming pared 10 bases from V and 3 bases from J, leaving 25 bases between. The CDR3 spells CATSNKRTATVYEQYF. The CDR3 DNA sequence: TGTGCCACCTCAAATAAAAGGACAGCCACTGTCTACGAGCAGTACTTC.

The rearrangement links TRBV6-5 to TRBJ1-1, with 7 bases aligning to TRBD1. CDR3 size: 14 residues. Germline trimming cut 5 bases from V and 0 bases from J; bases unmatched to any gene: 3. The germline CDR1 and CDR2 sequences are MNHEY and SVGAGI. As DNA, the CDR3 is TGTGCCAGCAGTCGACAGGGCCTGAACACTGAAGCTTTCTTT. It yields the protein CASSRQGLNTEAFF.

For this clone: Other DNA sequences in this sample translate to the same CDR3. The rearrangement uses TRBV4-3 and TRBJ2-1, with a possible D match to TRBD1 (5 bases). Trimming stripped 0 bases from V and 10 bases from J, with 22 bases between. Germline CDR1 and CDR2: LGHNA and YSLEER. The CDR3 extends over 17 amino acids. In nucleotides, the CDR3 is TGCGCCAGCAGCCAAGATTCCGTGGGGCTAGTCTTTAGGGAGCAGTTCTTC. Translating gives CASSQDSVGLVFREQFF.

The chain joins TRBV15 to TRBJ2-2, with D perhaps TRBD1 (6 bases). The CDR3 extends over 15 amino acids. V lost 8 bases and J 5 bases, leaving 18 bases between the germline ends. Germline assignment: CDR1 LNHNV and CDR2 YYDKDF (reference sequence). The DNA of the CDR3 is TGTGCCACCGCGGTCGGGACACCCCGGACCGGGGAGCTGTTTTTT. Translated: CATAVGTPRTGELFF.

This clone was counted between two and nine times. V gene TRBV5-4 combines with J gene TRBJ1-1, with 7 bases matching TRBD1. V dropped 1 base and J dropped 4; count of bases not matched to a gene: 10. Germline V lookup: CDR1 SGHNT, CDR2 YYREEE (reference sequence). The length of the CDR3 is 16 residues. Written as DNA, the CDR3 is TGTGCCAGCAGCTTGAGTGGAGGAAGGGGGCTCACTGAAGCTTTCTTT. It encodes CASSLSGGRGLTEAFF.

In its sample, this clone was seen once. The chain has TRBV11-1 and TRBJ1-4, with 9 bases fitting TRBD1. With 4 bases clipped from V and 7 bases from J, the junction kept 7 bases outside the gene matches. The length of the CDR3 is 15 residues. From germline, CDR1 is SGHAT and CDR2 FQDESV (reference sequence). The DNA of the CDR3 is TGTGCCAGCAGCTCTCCGGGACAGGGCACTGAAAAACTGTTTTTT. This sequence encodes CASSSPGQGTEKLFF.

This sequence joins TRBV30 and TRBJ2-3; 8 bases line up with TRBD2. Looked up from germline, CDR1 is GTSNPN and CDR2 is SVGIG (reference sequence). The ends lost 3 bases at V and 1 base at J; junction bases unmatched: 27. The CDR3 covers 22 residues. For the CDR3, the DNA is TGTGCCTGGAGCGAAAACATGCCCGTGAGCGGGGGTAAGAGACAGGGCACAGATACGCAGTATTTT. Translation gives CAWSENMPVSGGKRQGTDTQYF.

This rearrangement joins TRBV7-3 to TRBJ2-2; possible D gene TRBD2, 5 bases. Trimming left V 1 base short and J 7 bases short, with 16 bases between. Per the germline V gene, CDR1 is SGHTA and CDR2 is FQGTGA. The CDR3 spans 16 residues. The DNA for the CDR3 is TGTGCCAGCAGCTTAAGGTCGGGATCAACAAACGGGGAGCTGTTTTTT. This translates into CASSLRSGSTNGELFF.

The rearrangement uses TRBV15 and TRBJ1-3, with D maybe TRBD1 (5 bases). Trimming pared 7 bases from V and 1 base from J, leaving 17 bases between. The length of the CDR3 is 16 residues. Germline loops: CDR1 LNHNV, CDR2 YYDKDF (reference sequence). The CDR3 loop reads CATTSGEGVSGNTIYF. CDR3 bases: TGTGCCACCACCTCGGGGGAAGGGGTTTCTGGAAACACCATATATTTT.

The V gene is TRBV5-1, the J gene TRBJ1-5; D ambiguous. Germline V CDR1 and CDR2: SGHRS, YFSETQ. V lost 4 bases, J lost 5 bases, and 22 bases lay in between. The CDR3 is made up of 17 amino acids. The CDR3 reads CASSPDYLGKGDQPQHF. Written as DNA, the CDR3 is TGCGCCAGCAGCCCAGATTATCTGGGGAAGGGAGATCAGCCCCAGCATTTT.

The chain carries TRBV9 and TRBJ1-3; 10 nucleotides match TRBD1. CDR1 SGDLS and CDR2 YYNGEE come from the germline V gene. This CDR3 has 18 residues. The V segment lost 4 bases and the J segment 2 bases; nucleotides outside the gene matches: 12. CDR3 nucleotides: TGTGCCAGCAGCTACCGGGACAGGGGATTAGTAACTGGAAACACCATATATTTT. Translation: CASSYRDRGLVTGNTIYF.

This clone was seen once. This chain connects TRBV30 to TRBJ2-7, with a possible D match to TRBD1 (5 bases). This CDR3 contains 12 residues. The germline V gene has CDR1 GTSNPN and CDR2 SVGIG (reference sequence). V gave up 0 bases and J gave up 7 bases, with 10 bases separating them. CDR3 nucleotides: TGTGCCTGGAGTGTTCTCCCAGGGGAGCAGTACTTC. Amino acids: CAWSVLPGEQYF.

On this clone: At one end, the junction sequence differs from germline, possibly due to a read error. The chain couples TRBV19 to TRBJ2-1; D remains ambiguous. Per the germline V gene, CDR1 is LNHDA and CDR2 is SQIVND (reference sequence). The CDR3 runs 11 residues. The CDR3 spells CANSMQNEQFF. The CDR3 DNA sequence: TGTGCCAATAGTATGCAGAATGAGCAGTTCTTC.

This clone came up a few times. For the CDR3, the DNA is TGCGCCAGCCGGAGGGACAGGGACACAGATACGCAGTATTTT. Translating it yields CASRRDRDTDTQYF. J is TRBJ2-3 and V is TRBV5-1; 9 nucleotides match TRBD1. CDR3 length: 14 amino acids. Unmatched junction bases numbered 5, after V lost 7 bases and J lost 2 bases. CDR1 is SGHRS and CDR2 is YFSETQ in the germline V gene.